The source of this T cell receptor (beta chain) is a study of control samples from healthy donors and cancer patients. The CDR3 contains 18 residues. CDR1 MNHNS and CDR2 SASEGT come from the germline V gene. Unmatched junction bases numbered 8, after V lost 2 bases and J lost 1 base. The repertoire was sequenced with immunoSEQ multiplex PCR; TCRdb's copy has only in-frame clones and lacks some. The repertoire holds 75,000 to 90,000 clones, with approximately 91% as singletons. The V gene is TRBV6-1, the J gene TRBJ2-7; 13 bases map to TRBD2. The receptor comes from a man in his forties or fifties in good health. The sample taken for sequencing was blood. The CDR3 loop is CASSEILWGLAGSYEQYF. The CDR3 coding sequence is TGTGCCAGCAGTGAAATCTTGTGGGGACTAGCGGGGTCCTACGAGCAGTACTTC.